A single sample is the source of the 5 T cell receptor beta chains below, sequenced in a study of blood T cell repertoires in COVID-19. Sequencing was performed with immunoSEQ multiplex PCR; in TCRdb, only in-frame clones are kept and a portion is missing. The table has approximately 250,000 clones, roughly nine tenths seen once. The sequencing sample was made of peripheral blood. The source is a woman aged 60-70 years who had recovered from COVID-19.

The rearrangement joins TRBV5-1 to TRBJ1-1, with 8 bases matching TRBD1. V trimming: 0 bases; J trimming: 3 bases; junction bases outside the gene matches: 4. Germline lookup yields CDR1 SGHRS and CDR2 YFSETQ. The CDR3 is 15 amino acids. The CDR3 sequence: CASSLETGVYTEAFF. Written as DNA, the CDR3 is TGCGCCAGCAGCTTGGAGACAGGGGTGTACACTGAAGCTTTCTTT.

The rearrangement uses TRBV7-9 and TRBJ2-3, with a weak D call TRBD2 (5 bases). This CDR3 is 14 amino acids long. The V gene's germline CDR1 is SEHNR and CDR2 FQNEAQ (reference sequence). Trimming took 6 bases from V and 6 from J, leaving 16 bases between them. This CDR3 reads CASSLTPPGDTQYF. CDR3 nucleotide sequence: TGTGCCAGCAGTCTGACCCCCCCGGGGGATACGCAGTATTTT.

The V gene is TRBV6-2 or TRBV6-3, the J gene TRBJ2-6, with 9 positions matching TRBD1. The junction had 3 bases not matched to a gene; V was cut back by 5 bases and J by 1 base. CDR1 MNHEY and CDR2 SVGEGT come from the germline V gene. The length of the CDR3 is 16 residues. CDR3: CASSPQGASGANVLTF. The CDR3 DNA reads TGTGCCAGCAGTCCACAGGGGGCGTCTGGGGCCAACGTCCTGACTTTC.

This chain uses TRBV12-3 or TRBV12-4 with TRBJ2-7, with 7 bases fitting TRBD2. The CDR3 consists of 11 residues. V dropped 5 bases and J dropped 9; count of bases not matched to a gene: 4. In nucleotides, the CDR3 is TGTGCCAGCAGTATGTCTAGCGGGCAGTACTTC. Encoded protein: CASSMSSGQYF.

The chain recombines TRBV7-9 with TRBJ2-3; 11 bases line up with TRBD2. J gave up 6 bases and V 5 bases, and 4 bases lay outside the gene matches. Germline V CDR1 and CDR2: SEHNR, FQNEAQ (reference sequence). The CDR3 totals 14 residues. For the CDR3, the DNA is TGTGCCAGCAGCCCCTGGACTAGCGGGGATACGCAGTATTTT. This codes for CASSPWTSGDTQYF.